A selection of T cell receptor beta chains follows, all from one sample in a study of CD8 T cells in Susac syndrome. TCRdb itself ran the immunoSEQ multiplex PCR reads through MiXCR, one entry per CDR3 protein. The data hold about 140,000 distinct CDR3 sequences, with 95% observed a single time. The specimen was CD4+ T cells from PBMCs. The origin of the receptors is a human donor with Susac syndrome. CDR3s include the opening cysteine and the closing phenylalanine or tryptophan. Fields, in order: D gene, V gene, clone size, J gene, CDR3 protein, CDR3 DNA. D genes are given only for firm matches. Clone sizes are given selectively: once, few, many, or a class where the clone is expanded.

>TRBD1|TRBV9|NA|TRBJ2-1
CASSPSPGTGDEQFF
TGTGCCAGCAGCCCCAGTCCCGGGACAGGGGATGAGCAGTTCTTC
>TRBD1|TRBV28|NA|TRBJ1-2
CASIPGGAGYGYTF
TGTGCCAGCATACCAGGGGGCGCCGGCTATGGCTACACCTTC
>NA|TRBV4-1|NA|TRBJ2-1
CASSYYRDEQFF
TGCGCCAGCAGCTATTATCGGGATGAGCAGTTCTTC
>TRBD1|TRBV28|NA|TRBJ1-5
CASSSGQGTNQPQHF
TGTGCCAGCAGTTCCGGACAGGGTACCAATCAGCCCCAGCATTTT
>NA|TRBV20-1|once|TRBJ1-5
CSVGWHNSNQPQHF
TGCAGTGTCGGCTGGCATAATAGCAATCAGCCCCAGCATTTT
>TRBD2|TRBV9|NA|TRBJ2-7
CASSPSLAGGPGEQYF
TGTGCCAGCAGCCCCTCCCTAGCGGGAGGGCCTGGCGAGCAGTACTTC
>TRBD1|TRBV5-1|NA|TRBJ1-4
CASSLIGGQVEEKLFF
TGCGCCAGCAGCTTGATCGGCGGACAGGTCGAAGAAAAACTGTTTTTT
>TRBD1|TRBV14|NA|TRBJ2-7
CASSRGQGASYEQYF
TGTGCCAGCAGCCGCGGACAGGGGGCTTCCTACGAGCAGTACTTC
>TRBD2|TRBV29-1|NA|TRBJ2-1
CSVGAIGLAGDEQFF
TGCAGCGTGGGGGCGATTGGTCTAGCGGGGGACGAGCAGTTCTTC
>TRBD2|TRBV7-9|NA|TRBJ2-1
CASSQTGGRYNEQFF
TGTGCCAGCAGCCAGACGGGGGGGCGCTACAATGAGCAGTTCTTC
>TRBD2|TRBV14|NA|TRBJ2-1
CASSQVRGVGEQFF
TGTGCCAGCAGCCAAGTTCGGGGGGTTGGAGAGCAGTTCTTC
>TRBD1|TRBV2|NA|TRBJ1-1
CASSLRDSKMNTEAFF
TGTGCCAGCAGTCTCCGGGACAGCAAGATGAACACTGAAGCTTTCTTT
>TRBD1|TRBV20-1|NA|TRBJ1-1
CSAWDSPEAFF
TGCAGTGCTTGGGACAGCCCTGAAGCTTTCTTT
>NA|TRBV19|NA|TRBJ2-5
CASSIREETQYF
TGTGCCAGTAGTATAAGGGAAGAGACCCAGTACTTC
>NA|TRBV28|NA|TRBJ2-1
CASSLGGAHNEQFF
TGTGCCAGCAGTTTAGGAGGAGCCCACAATGAGCAGTTCTTC
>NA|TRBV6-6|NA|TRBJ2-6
CASGQGGSGANVLTF
TGTGCCAGCGGACAGGGAGGGTCTGGGGCCAACGTCCTGACTTTC
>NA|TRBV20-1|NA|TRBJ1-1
CSARWRELIPPEAFF
TGCAGTGCTAGGTGGAGGGAATTGATCCCCCCTGAAGCTTTCTTT